This TCR beta chain is from a study of T cell responses to AZD1222 COVID-19 vaccine. Findings and caveats of the study: There were mostly white British donors and more females than males, and clonal diversity was possibly underestimated. The CD4 TCRs associated with vaccination extended across spike and predominated at 160-218 and 743-854.

This clone appeared once. As yet, its antigen is unknown. The data were produced by immunoSEQ multiplex PCR, yet TCRdb's version contains in-frame clones alone and is incomplete. The data contain more than 110,000 clones, over 90% of them seen just once; the ten biggest clones take up about 5.1%. The material sequenced was peripheral blood, taken on day 0 of AZD1222 vaccination. The clonotype was recovered from an adult in good health.

CDR3 amino acids: CASSLTTVDTEAFF. CDR3 coding DNA: TGTGCCAGCAGCTTAACGACAGTGGACACTGAAGCTTTCTTT. This chain links TRBV28 with TRBJ1-1; D possibly corresponds to TRBD1 (5 bases). The CDR3 extends over 14 amino acids. V was trimmed by 6 bases and J by 3 bases, leaving 14 bases between them. Germline V lookup: CDR1 MDHEN, CDR2 SYDVKM.